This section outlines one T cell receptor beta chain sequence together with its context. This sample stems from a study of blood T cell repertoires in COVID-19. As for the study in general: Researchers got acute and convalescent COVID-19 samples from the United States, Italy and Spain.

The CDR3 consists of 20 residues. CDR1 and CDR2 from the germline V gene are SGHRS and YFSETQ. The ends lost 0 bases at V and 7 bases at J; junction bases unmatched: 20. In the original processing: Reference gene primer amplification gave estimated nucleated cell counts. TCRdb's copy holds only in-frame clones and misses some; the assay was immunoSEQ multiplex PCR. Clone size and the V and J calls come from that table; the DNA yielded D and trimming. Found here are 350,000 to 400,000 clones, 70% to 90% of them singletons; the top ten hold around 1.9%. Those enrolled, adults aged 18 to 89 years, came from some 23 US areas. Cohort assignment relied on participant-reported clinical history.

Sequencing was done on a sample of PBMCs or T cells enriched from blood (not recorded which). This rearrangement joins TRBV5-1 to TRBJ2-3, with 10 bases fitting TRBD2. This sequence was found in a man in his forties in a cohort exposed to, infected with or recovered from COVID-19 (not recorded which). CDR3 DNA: TGCGCCAGCAGCTTGGGAACAGGGCCGGTGAGACTAGCGGGTGCGAATACGCAGTATTTT. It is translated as CASSLGTGPVRLAGANTQYF.